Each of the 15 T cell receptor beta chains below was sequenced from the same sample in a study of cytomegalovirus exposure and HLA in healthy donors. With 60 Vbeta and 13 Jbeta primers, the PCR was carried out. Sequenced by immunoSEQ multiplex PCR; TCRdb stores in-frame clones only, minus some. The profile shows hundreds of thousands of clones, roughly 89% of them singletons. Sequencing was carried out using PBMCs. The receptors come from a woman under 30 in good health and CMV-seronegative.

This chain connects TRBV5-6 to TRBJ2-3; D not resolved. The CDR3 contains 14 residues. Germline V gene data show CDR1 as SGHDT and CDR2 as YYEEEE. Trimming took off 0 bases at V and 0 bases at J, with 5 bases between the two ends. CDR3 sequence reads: CASSLGTSTDTQYF. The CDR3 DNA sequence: TGTGCCAGCAGCTTGGGAACTAGCACAGATACGCAGTATTTT.

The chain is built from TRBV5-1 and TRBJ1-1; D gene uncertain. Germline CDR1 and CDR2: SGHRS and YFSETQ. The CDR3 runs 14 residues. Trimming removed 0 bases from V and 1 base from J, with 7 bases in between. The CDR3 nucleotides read TGCGCCAGCAGCTTGGTGGTAGAGAACACTGAAGCTTTCTTT. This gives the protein CASSLVVENTEAFF.

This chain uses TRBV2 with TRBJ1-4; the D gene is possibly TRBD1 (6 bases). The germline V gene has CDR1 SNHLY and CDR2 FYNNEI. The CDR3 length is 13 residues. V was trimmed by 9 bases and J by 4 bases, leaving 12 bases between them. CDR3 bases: TGTGCCAGTCGACAGGACTTTAATGAAAAACTGTTTTTT. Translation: CASRQDFNEKLFF. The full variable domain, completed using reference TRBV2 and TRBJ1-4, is EPEVTQTPSHQVTQMGQEVILRCVPISNHLYFYWYRQILGQKVEFLVSFYNNEISEKSEIFDDQFSVERPDGSNFTLKIRSTKLEDSAMYFCASRQDFNEKLFFGSGTQLSVL.

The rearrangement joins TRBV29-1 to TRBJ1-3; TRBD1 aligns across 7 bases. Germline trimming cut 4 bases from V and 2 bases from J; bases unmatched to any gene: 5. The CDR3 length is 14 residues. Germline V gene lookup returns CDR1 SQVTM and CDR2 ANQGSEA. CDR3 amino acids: CSVVWQGAGNTIYF. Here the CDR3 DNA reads TGCAGCGTTGTCTGGCAGGGGGCTGGAAACACCATATATTTT.

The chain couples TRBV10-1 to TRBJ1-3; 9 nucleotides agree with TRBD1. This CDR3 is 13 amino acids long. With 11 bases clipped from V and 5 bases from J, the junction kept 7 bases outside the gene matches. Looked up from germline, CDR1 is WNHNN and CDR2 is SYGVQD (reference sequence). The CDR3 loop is CAARGTGRNTIYF. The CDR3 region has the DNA TGCGCCGCCAGGGGGACAGGGAGAAACACCATATATTTT.

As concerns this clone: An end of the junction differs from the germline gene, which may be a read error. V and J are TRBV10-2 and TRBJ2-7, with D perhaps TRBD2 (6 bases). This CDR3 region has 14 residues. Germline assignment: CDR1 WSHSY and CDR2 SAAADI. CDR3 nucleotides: TGCGCCAGCAGTGTAATAGGGGACTCCAACGAGCAGTACTTC. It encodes CASSVIGDSNEQYF.

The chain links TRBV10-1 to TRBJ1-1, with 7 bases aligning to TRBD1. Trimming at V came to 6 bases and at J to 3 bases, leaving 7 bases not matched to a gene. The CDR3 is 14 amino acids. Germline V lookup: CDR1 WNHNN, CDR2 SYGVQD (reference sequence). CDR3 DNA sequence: TGCGCCAGCAGCCTTACCGGGACAGACACTGAAGCTTTCTTT. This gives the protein CASSLTGTDTEAFF.

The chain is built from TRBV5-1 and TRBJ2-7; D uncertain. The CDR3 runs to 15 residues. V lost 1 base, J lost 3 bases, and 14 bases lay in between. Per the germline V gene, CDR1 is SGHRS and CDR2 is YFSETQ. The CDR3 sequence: CASSLQSRRGYEQYF. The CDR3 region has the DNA TGCGCCAGCAGCTTGCAATCTCGGCGAGGCTACGAGCAGTACTTC.

The CDR3 region is CASRQGKGRSDTQYF. In nucleotides, the CDR3 is TGTGCCAGCAGACAGGGAAAGGGACGTTCGGATACGCAGTATTTT. The V gene is TRBV6-1, the J gene TRBJ2-3, with D perhaps matching TRBD1 (6 bases). The CDR3 consists of 15 residues. Germline CDR1 MNHNS, CDR2 SASEGT. With 6 bases removed from V and 6 bases from J, the gap between germline ends came to 19 bases.

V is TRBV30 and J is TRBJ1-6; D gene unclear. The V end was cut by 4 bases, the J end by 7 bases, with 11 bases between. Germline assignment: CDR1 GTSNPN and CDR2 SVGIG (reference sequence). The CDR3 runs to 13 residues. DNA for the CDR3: TGTGCCTGGAATGGCCTAGAGAATTCACCCCTCCACTTT. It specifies CAWNGLENSPLHF.

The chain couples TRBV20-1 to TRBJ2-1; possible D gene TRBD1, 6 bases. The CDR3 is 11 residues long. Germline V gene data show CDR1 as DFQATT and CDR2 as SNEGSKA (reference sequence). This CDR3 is CRVGDNNEQFF. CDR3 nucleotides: TGCAGGGTAGGGGACAACAATGAGCAGTTCTTC.

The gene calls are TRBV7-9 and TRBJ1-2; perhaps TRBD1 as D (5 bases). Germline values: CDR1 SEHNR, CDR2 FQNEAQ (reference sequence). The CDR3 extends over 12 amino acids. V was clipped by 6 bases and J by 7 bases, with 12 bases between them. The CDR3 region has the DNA TGTGCCAGCAGATGGGGGGATTCTGGCTACACCTTC. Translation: CASRWGDSGYTF.

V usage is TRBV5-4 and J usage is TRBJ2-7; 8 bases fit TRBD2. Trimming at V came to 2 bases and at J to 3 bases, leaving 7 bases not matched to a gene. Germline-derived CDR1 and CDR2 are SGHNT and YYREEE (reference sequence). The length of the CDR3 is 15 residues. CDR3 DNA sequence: TGTGCCAGCAGCTTTTGGTCTAGCGGGCTCTACGAGCAGTACTTC. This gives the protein CASSFWSSGLYEQYF.

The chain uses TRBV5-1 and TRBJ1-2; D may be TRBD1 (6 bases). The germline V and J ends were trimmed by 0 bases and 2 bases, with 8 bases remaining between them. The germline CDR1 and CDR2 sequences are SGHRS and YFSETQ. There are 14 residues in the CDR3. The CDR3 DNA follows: TGCGCCAGCAGCTTGGACAGGGAAAACTATGGCTACACCTTC. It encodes CASSLDRENYGYTF.

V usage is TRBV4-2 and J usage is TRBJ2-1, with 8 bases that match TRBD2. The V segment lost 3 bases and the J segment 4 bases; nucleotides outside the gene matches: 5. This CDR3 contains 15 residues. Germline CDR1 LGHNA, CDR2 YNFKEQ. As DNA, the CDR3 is TGTGCCAGCAGCCATTCAGCGGGGGCTTACAATGAGCAGTTCTTC. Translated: CASSHSAGAYNEQFF.